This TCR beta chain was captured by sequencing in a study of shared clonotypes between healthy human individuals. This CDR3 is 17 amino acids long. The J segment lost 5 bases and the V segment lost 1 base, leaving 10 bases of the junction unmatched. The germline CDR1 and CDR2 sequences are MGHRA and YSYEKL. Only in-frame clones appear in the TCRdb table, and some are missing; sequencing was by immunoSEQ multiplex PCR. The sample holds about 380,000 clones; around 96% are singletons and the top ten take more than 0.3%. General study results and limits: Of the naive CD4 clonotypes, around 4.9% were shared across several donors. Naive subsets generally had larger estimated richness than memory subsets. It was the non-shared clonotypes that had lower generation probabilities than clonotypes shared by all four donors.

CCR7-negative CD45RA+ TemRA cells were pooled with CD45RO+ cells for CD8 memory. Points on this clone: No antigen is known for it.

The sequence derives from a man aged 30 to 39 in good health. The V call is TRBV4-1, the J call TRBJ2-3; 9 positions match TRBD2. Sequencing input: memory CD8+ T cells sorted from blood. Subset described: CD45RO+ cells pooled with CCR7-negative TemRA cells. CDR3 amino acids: CASSQGSSGRPIDTQYF. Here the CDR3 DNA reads TGCGCCAGCAGCCAAGGATCCAGCGGGAGGCCAATAGATACGCAGTATTTT.